The rows below give T cell receptor beta chains drawn from one sample of a study of blood T cell repertoires in COVID-19. Sequencing was performed with immunoSEQ multiplex PCR; in TCRdb, only in-frame clones are kept and a portion is missing. The table shows approximately 260,000 clones, with around 90% occurring only once. What was sequenced was peripheral blood. Receptors originate from a man aged 60 to 75 who had recovered from COVID-19. Each CDR3 is given with its conserved first and last residue. D genes are given only for firm matches. Clone size is stated in some rows and not others, as once, few, many or a class when expanded.

cdr3_nt	cdr3_aa	clone_size	j_call	cdr3_length	d_call	v_call
TGTGCCAGCAGCCAAGTGCTGGGGGCGAGTGGCTACACCTTC	CASSQVLGASGYTF	-	TRBJ1-2	14	-	TRBV14
TGTGCCAGCAGCCAATCCCGGGACAGGGGATCACCCCTCCACTTT	CASSQSRDRGSPLHF	-	TRBJ1-6	15	TRBD1	TRBV27
TGTGCCAGCAGCTTAGGTGCAGGGGGCTCCTACGAGCAGTACTTC	CASSLGAGGSYEQYF	-	TRBJ2-7	15	TRBD1	TRBV7-9
TGTGCCAGCAGAGCGGGGGAGCATCATACGCAGTATTTT	CASRAGEHHTQYF	-	TRBJ2-3	13	TRBD2	TRBV9
TGTGCCAGCAGCCATCGGGGAGCTCAAGAGACCCAGTACTTC	CASSHRGAQETQYF	-	TRBJ2-5	14	-	TRBV4-2
TGCAGTGCTAGTGAGCAGGGGGCAAGCAATCAGCCCCAGCATTTT	CSASEQGASNQPQHF	-	TRBJ1-5	15	TRBD1	TRBV20-1
TGTGCCAGCAGTTACGGGCTAGCGCGGCGGGAGACCCAGTACTTC	CASSYGLARRETQYF	-	TRBJ2-5	15	-	TRBV6-5
TGTGCCAGCAGTTTCTGGTCAGGGGGCCCTCAGCCCCAGCATTTT	CASSFWSGGPQPQHF	few	TRBJ1-5	15	TRBD1	TRBV28
TGTGCCACCAGTGACGCCACTGAGGCTGCGGGGGGGCAGGAGACCCAGTACTTC	CATSDATEAAGGQETQYF	-	TRBJ2-5	18	TRBD2	TRBV24-1
TGTGCCAGCAGCCCCAGGGGGGCGCGCCCCTACGAGCAGTACTTC	CASSPRGARPYEQYF	once	TRBJ2-7	15	-	TRBV6-5
TGTGCCAGCAGCCGACAGGGTACTGCCACTGAAGCTTTCTTT	CASSRQGTATEAFF	-	TRBJ1-1	14	TRBD1	TRBV6-6
TGCAGTGCTAGTCGGGATCAGCCCCAGCATTTT	CSASRDQPQHF	-	TRBJ1-5	11	-	TRBV20-1
TGTGCCAGCAGCGTAGTGGGGGCTGTTAACTATGGCTACACCTTC	CASSVVGAVNYGYTF	-	TRBJ1-2	15	-	TRBV9
TGTGCCAGCAGCTTGGAGGACAGGGGGCGAGGCTACACCTTC	CASSLEDRGRGYTF	-	TRBJ1-2	14	TRBD1	TRBV5-6
TGTGCCAGCAGCTCCGCCCCGACAGGGGGAGAGACCCAGTACTTC	CASSSAPTGGETQYF	-	TRBJ2-5	15	TRBD1	TRBV5-5
TGTGCCAGTAGGGGCCAGGGGGTCTATGGCTACACCTTC	CASRGQGVYGYTF	-	TRBJ1-2	13	TRBD1	TRBV19
TGTGCCAGCAGCGGCGGGACGGTGAACACCGGGGAGCTGTTTTTT	CASSGGTVNTGELFF	-	TRBJ2-2	15	-	TRBV5-4
TGTGCCAGTAGTATAAGACAGGGGGGTCAGCCCCAGCATTTT	CASSIRQGGQPQHF	-	TRBJ1-5	14	TRBD1	TRBV19
TGTGCCAGCAGCGAAACAGGGAGAGAGACCCAGTACTTC	CASSETGRETQYF	-	TRBJ2-5	13	-	TRBV11-2
TGTGCCAGCAGCCGGGCTAGGACAGGGGGCGCCGAGAATGAAAAACTGTTTTTT	CASSRARTGGAENEKLFF	few	TRBJ1-4	18	TRBD1	TRBV13
TGTGCCAGCAGCCATCTTGCGGGCGCTAGCGGGGGGAAATACAATGAGCAGTTCTTC	CASSHLAGASGGKYNEQFF	-	TRBJ2-1	19	TRBD2	TRBV7-9
TGTGCCAGCAGCAAAGAAAGGGGGGGGTTTAGCAATCAGCCCCAGCATTTT	CASSKERGGFSNQPQHF	-	TRBJ1-5	17	-	TRBV21-1
TGTGCCACCCGGAGGACAGAGAACACCGGGGAGCTGTTTTTT	CATRRTENTGELFF	-	TRBJ2-2	14	-	TRBV24-1
TGTGCCAGCAGCTTGGTCGGCAGAGGCGGGAACACTGAAGCTTTCTTT	CASSLVGRGGNTEAFF	-	TRBJ1-1	16	-	TRBV5-6
TGCGCCAGCAGTCTATCGGACAGCGGTAGCTCCTACGAGCAGTACTTC	CASSLSDSGSSYEQYF	-	TRBJ2-7	16	-	TRBV23-1
TGCGCCAGCAGTCAAGGCTTCGAACTGGGCGGGAGGACCCTCGGGGTGGGGGAGCAGTACTTC	CASSQGFELGGRTLGVGEQYF	-	TRBJ2-7	21	TRBD2	TRBV23-1
TGTGCCAGCAGCTTAGAGGGGGGACCCTACAATGAGCAGTTCTTC	CASSLEGGPYNEQFF	once	TRBJ2-1	15	-	TRBV11-3
TGTGCCAGCAGCCCTGGACTAGCGGGGGCACAAGAGACCCAGTACTTC	CASSPGLAGAQETQYF	-	TRBJ2-5	16	TRBD2	TRBV11-3
TGTGCCAGTAGTTTTACCGGGATCTTCTCTGGAAACACCATATATTTT	CASSFTGIFSGNTIYF	-	TRBJ1-3	16	-	TRBV19
TGTGCCAGCAGCCCAATAGATCGGGGACAGGAGAACACTGAAGCTTTCTTT	CASSPIDRGQENTEAFF	-	TRBJ1-1	17	TRBD1	TRBV7-9
TGTGCCAGCCGAGCTCGACAGGGGGGGCACCGGGAGCTGTTTTTT	CASRARQGGHRELFF	-	TRBJ2-2	15	TRBD1	TRBV6-5
TGTGCCAGCAGCTTAGGGCAGGATAATTCACCCCTCCACTTT	CASSLGQDNSPLHF	-	TRBJ1-6	14	-	TRBV7-9
TGCGCCAGCAGCCTCGTATCAGGGGTGGGGGCCAACGTCCTGACTTTC	CASSLVSGVGANVLTF	-	TRBJ2-6	16	-	TRBV5-1
TGTGCCAGCAGTGACGCCCTCACAGGGCTTTCTTTAAGATCCTATAATTCACCCCTCCACTTT	CASSDALTGLSLRSYNSPLHF	-	TRBJ1-6	21	-	TRBV6-4
TGTGCCAGCACTCGAATAGATACTAGCGGGGAGACCCAGTACTTC	CASTRIDTSGETQYF	-	TRBJ2-5	15	TRBD2	TRBV6-5
TGTGCCAGCAACCTCCGCTCAGGAGGTGCAGAGACCCAGTACTTC	CASNLRSGGAETQYF	-	TRBJ2-5	15	-	TRBV5-6
TGTGCCTGGAGGAAAGTTGACAGGGACTATGGCTACACCTTC	CAWRKVDRDYGYTF	-	TRBJ1-2	14	TRBD1	TRBV30
TGCGCCAGCAGTCAGCGCCCCGGGAGTGGGGAGGATGGCTACACCTTC	CASSQRPGSGEDGYTF	-	TRBJ1-2	16	-	TRBV23-1
TGTGCCAGCAGTGTAAGGTCACTAAACTACTATGGCTACACCTTC	CASSVRSLNYYGYTF	-	TRBJ1-2	15	-	TRBV2
TGTGCCAGCAGCAATCGCTGGAGAGGAGCCGCCGAAGAGACCCAGTACTTC	CASSNRWRGAAEETQYF	-	TRBJ2-5	17	-	TRBV4-2
TGTGCCAGCAGCCAAAGGGACACGGGAAGCTATGGCTACACCTTC	CASSQRDTGSYGYTF	-	TRBJ1-2	15	-	TRBV3-1/TRBV3-2
TGTGCCTGGAGGCGCAGGGGGCAGTTTGGCTACACCTTC	CAWRRRGQFGYTF	-	TRBJ1-2	13	TRBD1	TRBV30
TGTGCCAGCAGCTTCGGAACAGCCACTGAAGCTTTCTTT	CASSFGTATEAFF	-	TRBJ1-1	13	-	TRBV3-1/TRBV3-2
TGTGCCAGCAGCATAGGGGGGGTCGGCTACACCTTC	CASSIGGVGYTF	-	TRBJ1-2	12	-	TRBV5-6
TGTGCCTGGAAGTTTGTTAGGGGGACCGGGGAGCTGTTTTTT	CAWKFVRGTGELFF	once	TRBJ2-2	14	-	TRBV30